Following are 18 T cell receptor beta chains from one sample sequenced in a study of sequential checkpoint blockade in melanoma. Stated treatment: randomized to nivolumab then ipilimumab (arm A) or the reverse (arm B). TCRdb's table, derived via immunoSEQ multiplex PCR, lists solely in-frame clones and lacks some. Among roughly 20,000 clones listed, around 83% were seen once. Sequencing used CD8+ T cells sorted from blood (inferred from file names), obtained from a patient given nivolumab and ipilimumab in sequence. The origin of the receptors is a human donor with melanoma.

The chain employs TRBV9 and TRBJ2-1; TRBD1 matches 9 bases. V lost 4 bases and J lost 6; bases outside the gene matches: 8. Germline V lookup: CDR1 SGDLS, CDR2 YYNGEE. This CDR3 is built from 15 residues. This CDR3 is CASSNPGQGVNEQFF. CDR3 sequence (DNA): TGTGCCAGCAGCAATCCGGGACAGGGAGTCAATGAGCAGTTCTTC.

The J gene is TRBJ2-7, the V gene TRBV4-2; TRBD1 matches 8 bases. Germline V lookup: CDR1 LGHNA, CDR2 YNFKEQ. This CDR3 region has 15 residues. The V gene end was trimmed by 3 bases and the J gene end by 2 bases; junction bases not matched to a gene: 6. The CDR3: CASSQLPGGTYEQYF. In DNA, the CDR3 is TGTGCCAGCAGCCAGCTTCCAGGGGGCACCTACGAGCAGTACTTC.

A single count supports this clone. This chain joins TRBV6-6 and TRBJ2-7; the match to TRBD1 covers 7 bases. In germline, CDR1 is MNHNY, CDR2 SVGAGI (reference sequence). There are 16 residues in the CDR3. J was trimmed by 0 bases and V by 5 bases; bases with no gene match: 10. CDR3 protein: CASSPLGQLSSYEQYF. The CDR3 DNA reads as TGTGCCAGCAGTCCCCTGGGACAGTTAAGCTCCTACGAGCAGTACTTC.

This clone was seen just once. The chain uses TRBV28 and TRBJ1-1; perhaps TRBD1 as D (5 bases). The CDR3 is made up of 16 amino acids. V shed 1 base and J shed 0 bases, with 12 bases lying between them. Germline V gene sequence: CDR1 MDHEN, CDR2 SYDVKM. The CDR3 region is CASSLSRGRMNTEAFF. Here the CDR3 DNA reads TGTGCCAGCAGTTTATCCCGGGGGAGGATGAACACTGAAGCTTTCTTT.

The chain carries TRBV25-1 and TRBJ1-5; no clear D. Trimming removed 6 bases from V and 2 bases from J, with 17 bases in between. Per germline, CDR1 MGHDK and CDR2 SYGVNS. The CDR3 is 16 residues long. CDR3 DNA: TGTGCCAGCAGCACACTTGGTGTGGCGGGCAATCAGCCCCAGCATTTT. It encodes CASSTLGVAGNQPQHF.

The chain joins TRBV6-5 to TRBJ1-2, with D maybe TRBD1 (5 bases). The CDR3 runs to 16 residues. With 2 bases removed from V and 4 bases from J, the gap between germline ends came to 17 bases. Germline lookup yields CDR1 MNHEY and CDR2 SVGAGI. CDR3 sequence reads: CASSYGQGMEFYGYTF. CDR3 in DNA: TGTGCCAGCAGTTACGGGCAGGGTATGGAGTTCTATGGCTACACCTTC.

The chain is built from TRBV7-9 and TRBJ2-3; tentatively, D is TRBD2 (5 bases). The V gene's germline CDR1 is SEHNR and CDR2 FQNEAQ (reference sequence). The CDR3 has 15 amino acids. V shed 5 bases and J shed 2 bases, with 14 bases lying between them. CDR3 in DNA: TGTGCCAGCAGCCCCCGGACTGGGAACACAGATACGCAGTATTTT. Translated, it gives CASSPRTGNTDTQYF.

The gene calls are TRBV4-2 and TRBJ2-7; 7 bases line up with TRBD2. This CDR3 comprises 14 residues. V lost 4 bases to trimming and J lost 2 bases; unmatched junction nucleotides: 5. Germline V gene lookup returns CDR1 LGHNA and CDR2 YNFKEQ. The CDR3 sequence: CASSPNSGPYEQYF. CDR3 sequence (DNA): TGTGCCAGCAGCCCGAATAGCGGGCCCTACGAGCAGTACTTC.

The V call is TRBV29-1, the J call TRBJ2-2; tentative D call: TRBD1 (5 bases). Trimming removed 5 bases from V and 2 bases from J, with 15 bases in between. Germline V gives CDR1 SQVTM, CDR2 ANQGSEA. The CDR3 spans 15 residues. This CDR3 reads CSVTDSEPNTGELFF. Here the CDR3 DNA reads TGCAGCGTTACTGACAGCGAGCCTAACACCGGGGAGCTGTTTTTT.

On this clone: Relative to the germline gene, one junction end is altered; a read error may explain this. This chain links TRBV19 with TRBJ1-1, with 10 positions matching TRBD1. The CDR3 is 13 residues long. Per germline, CDR1 LNHDA and CDR2 SQIVND (reference sequence). The CDR3: CASSIGLGTGALF. The DNA of the CDR3 is TGTGCCAGTAGTATAGGCCTCGGGACAGGGGCTCTCTTT.

The V and J genes are TRBV9 and TRBJ1-1, with a possible D match to TRBD1 (6 bases). CDR3 length: 14 amino acids. Germline CDR1 reads SGDLS; CDR2 reads YYNGEE. The V end lost 0 bases, the J end lost 5 bases, and 11 bases lay between the germline ends. The CDR3 coding sequence is TGTGCCAGCAGCGTAGAGGGGGTATGGACTGAAGCTTTCTTT. This codes for CASSVEGVWTEAFF.

This clone has a handful of counts. The chain combines TRBV9 with TRBJ2-7; 9 bases fit TRBD1. The germline V gene encodes CDR1 SGDLS and CDR2 YYNGEE. This CDR3 comprises 13 residues. V trimming: 2 bases; J trimming: 6 bases; junction bases outside the gene matches: 3. CDR3 DNA sequence: TGTGCCAGCAGCGTTGACAGGGGGTCCGAGCAGTACTTC. Encoded protein: CASSVDRGSEQYF. Based on the CDR3 plus reference TRBV9 and TRBJ2-7, the full variable domain is DSGVTQTPKHLITATGQRVTLRCSPRSGDLSVYWYQQSLDQGLQFLIQYYNGEERAKGNILERFSAQQFPDLHSELNLSSLELGDSALYFCASSVDRGSEQYFGPGTRLTVT.

The V and J genes are TRBV25-1 and TRBJ1-1; no firm D call. Germline lookup yields CDR1 MGHDK and CDR2 SYGVNS. CDR3 length equals 16 residues. Trimming shortened V by 3 bases and J by 0 bases, and 14 bases separated the two germline ends. CDR3 amino acids: CASSEEGLGLNTEAFF. CDR3 nucleotide sequence: TGTGCCAGCAGTGAGGAGGGCCTGGGCTTGAACACTGAAGCTTTCTTT.

This clone appeared a few times. The rearrangement uses TRBV14 and TRBJ2-7; 7 bases match TRBD1. J was trimmed by 3 bases and V by 4 bases; bases with no gene match: 3. Per the germline V gene, CDR1 is SGHDN and CDR2 is FVKESK. This CDR3 comprises 13 residues. The CDR3: CASSRTGIYEQYF. CDR3 DNA: TGTGCCAGCAGCCGGACAGGTATCTACGAGCAGTACTTC.

CDR3 residues: CASSLAGGQETQYF. In DNA, the CDR3 is TGTGCCAGCAGTCTAGCGGGAGGACAAGAGACCCAGTACTTC. This chain joins TRBV28 and TRBJ2-5; 11 bases are shared with TRBD2. CDR3 length equals 14 residues. V was pared by 5 bases and J by 2 bases, with 1 base of the junction left unmatched. Germline V gene sequence: CDR1 MDHEN, CDR2 SYDVKM.

V and J are TRBV7-8 and TRBJ2-5; the match to TRBD1 covers 9 bases. This CDR3 is built from 12 residues. Germline CDR1 reads SGHVS; CDR2 reads FQNEAQ. The V and J ends lost 4 bases and 10 bases, in that order; junction bases with no gene match: 4. The CDR3 DNA sequence: TGTGCCAGCAGCTGGGACAGGGACGACCAGTACTTC. Translation: CASSWDRDDQYF. Variable domain in full (rest from reference TRBV7-8 and TRBJ2-5): GAGVSQSPRYKVAKRGQDVALRCDPISGHVSLFWYQQALGQGPEFLTYFQNEAQLDKSGLPSDRFFAERPEGSVSTLKIQRTQQEDSAVYLCASSWDRDDQYFGPGTRLLVL.

The rearrangement links TRBV27 to TRBJ2-1, with a possible D match to TRBD2 (6 bases). The CDR3 has 14 residues. The germline gives CDR1 MNHEY, CDR2 SMNVEV (reference sequence). V was shortened by 4 bases and J by 4 bases, with 11 bases between the two germline ends. CDR3 sequence (DNA): TGTGCCAGCAGTTACGGGAGTCGGTACAATGAGCAGTTCTTC. Translation: CASSYGSRYNEQFF.

The chain recombines TRBV11-2 with TRBJ2-1, with 7 bases fitting TRBD1. The CDR3 consists of 17 residues. Germline assignment: CDR1 SGHAT and CDR2 FQNNGV. With 0 bases clipped from V and 4 bases from J, the junction kept 9 bases outside the gene matches. The chain's CDR3 is CASSLDPDRDGYNEQFF. The CDR3 DNA reads TGTGCCAGCAGCTTAGATCCCGACAGGGATGGATACAATGAGCAGTTCTTC.